The 27 T cell receptor beta chains below come from one sample, sequenced in a study of T-cell memory formation after mild COVID-19. TCRdb itself ran the 5' RACE reads through MiXCR, one entry per CDR3 protein. This table holds 580,000 or so distinct CDR3 sequences, 15% to 20% found once. Sequencing used PBMCs or a T cell subset sorted from them (not recorded which). The receptors were sampled from an adult woman who had mild COVID-19 (a few samples of this study predate the infection). Cell type and time point are not known.

V usage is TRBV7-2 and J usage is TRBJ2-3, with 7 bases that match TRBD2. CDR3 length equals 15 residues. CDR1 SGHTA and CDR2 FQGNSA come from the germline V gene. V was pared by 5 bases and J by 2 bases, with 7 bases of the junction left unmatched. The CDR3 spells CASSRDYTNTDTQYF. The CDR3 DNA follows: TGTGCCAGCAGCCGGGACTATACAAACACAGATACGCAGTATTTT.

The J gene is TRBJ2-3, the V gene TRBV25-1; D is possibly TRBD2 (6 bases). The CDR3 covers 14 residues. Trimming removed 5 bases from V and 4 bases from J, with 13 bases in between. Germline V gene data show CDR1 as MGHDK and CDR2 as SYGVNS. CDR3 nucleotide sequence: TGTGCCAGCAGTAACCGGGACTTGTCAGATACGCAGTATTTT. Translating it yields CASSNRDLSDTQYF.

This clonotype was observed at least ten times. J is TRBJ2-5 and V is TRBV9, with TRBD2 identical over 7 bases. The CDR3 length is 16 residues. V was clipped by 3 bases and J by 2 bases; unmatched bases: 10. The V gene's germline CDR1 is SGDLS and CDR2 YYNGEE. CDR3 bases: TGTGCCAGCAGCGAAGCCGGGCCAGCGGGGCAAGAGACCCAGTACTTC. Translating gives CASSEAGPAGQETQYF.

This clonotype was seen a handful of times. The genes are TRBV24-1 and TRBJ2-3; perhaps TRBD1 as D (5 bases). Trimming cost V 9 bases and J 5 bases, with 20 bases left between them. The CDR3 consists of 15 residues. The germline gives CDR1 KGHDR, CDR2 SFDVKD. The CDR3 reads CATASRVLGKDTQYF. DNA of the CDR3: TGTGCCACCGCCTCCAGGGTTCTGGGAAAAGATACGCAGTATTTT.

The chain combines TRBV24-1 with TRBJ1-4; TRBD1 agrees at 9 bases. Germline trimming cut 2 bases from V and 5 bases from J; bases unmatched to any gene: 2. Per germline, CDR1 KGHDR and CDR2 SFDVKD. The CDR3 runs 15 residues. The CDR3 nucleotides read TGTGCCACCAGTGATTCGGGACAGGGAAATGAAAAACTGTTTTTT. This encodes CATSDSGQGNEKLFF.

The genes are TRBV11-2 and TRBJ2-2; D uncertain. Trimming removed 5 bases at V and 2 bases at J, with 9 bases between. From germline, CDR1 is SGHAT and CDR2 FQNNGV. The CDR3 loop spans 14 amino acids. This chain's CDR3 is CASSDYSNTGELFF. CDR3 coding DNA: TGTGCCAGCAGCGATTACAGCAACACCGGGGAGCTGTTTTTT.

The chain has TRBV29-1 and TRBJ2-5; a weak D match, TRBD2 (5 bases). This CDR3 is 13 amino acids long. With 1 base removed from V and 7 bases from J, the gap between germline ends came to 13 bases. CDR1 is SQVTM and CDR2 is ANQGSEA in the germline V gene. The CDR3 bases are TGCAGCGTTGAAGGTCTTTCTGCGGGGACCCAGTACTTC. The encoded protein is CSVEGLSAGTQYF.

This chain connects TRBV19 to TRBJ2-2; D gene ambiguous. The V and J ends lost 3 bases and 2 bases respectively, with 7 bases between them. Germline CDR1 LNHDA, CDR2 SQIVND (reference sequence). The CDR3 extends over 14 amino acids. CDR3 nucleotide sequence: TGTGCCAGTAGTATTTACTCAAACACCGGGGAGCTGTTTTTT. This sequence encodes CASSIYSNTGELFF.

J is TRBJ2-7 and V is TRBV10-3, with D possibly matching TRBD1 (5 bases). The V end was cut by 2 bases, the J end by 2 bases, with 13 bases between. The CDR3 totals 15 residues. The germline CDR1 and CDR2 sequences are ENHRY and SYGVKD. In DNA form, the CDR3 reads TGTGCCATCAGTGAGCTCCGGCCAGGGCCCTACGAGCAGTACTTC. This translates into CAISELRPGPYEQYF.

Only a few counts were recorded for this clonotype. As DNA, the CDR3 is TGCAGTGCTAGAGACGGGACAGCAATCAATCAGCCCCAGCATTTT. As protein: CSARDGTAINQPQHF. The chain links TRBV20-1 to TRBJ1-5; TRBD1 matches at 7 bases. The J segment lost 3 bases and the V segment lost 0 bases, leaving 5 bases of the junction unmatched. Germline V gene data show CDR1 as DFQATT and CDR2 as SNEGSKA (reference sequence). The CDR3 extends over 15 amino acids.

The genes are TRBV25-1 and TRBJ2-7, with a tentative D call TRBD2 (6 bases). The CDR3 spans 14 residues. Germline CDR1 and CDR2: MGHDK and SYGVNS. V gave up 6 bases and J gave up 5 bases, with 17 bases separating them. The CDR3, as DNA: TGTGCCAGCAGAGGAGGGGCGGAGGTCCACGAGCAGTACTTC. Encoded protein: CASRGGAEVHEQYF.

This chain links TRBV25-1 with TRBJ1-3, with D perhaps matching TRBD1 (6 bases). Between the trimmed V and J ends, which lost 4 bases and 7 bases, there was a span of 14 bases. Germline V CDR1 and CDR2: MGHDK, SYGVNS. The CDR3 covers 14 residues. In nucleotides, the CDR3 is TGTGCCAGCAGTGTTTCAGGGGATTCGAACACCATATATTTT. This gives the protein CASSVSGDSNTIYF. Variable domain in full (rest from reference TRBV25-1 and TRBJ1-3): EADIYQTPRYLVIGTGKKITLECSQTMGHDKMYWYQQDPGMELHLIHYSYGVNSTEKGDLSSESTVSRIRTEHFPLTLESARPSHTSQYLCASSVSGDSNTIYFGEGSWLTVV.

This clonotype came up a few times. The chain is built from TRBV20-1 and TRBJ1-6, with 9 positions matching TRBD1. The germline V gene encodes CDR1 DFQATT and CDR2 SNEGSKA (reference sequence). The CDR3 consists of 14 residues. J lost 10 bases, V lost 6 bases, and 10 bases had no gene match. The CDR3 loop is CSATGQGGRSPLHF. The CDR3 DNA reads TGCAGTGCCACGGGACAGGGAGGAAGGTCACCCCTCCACTTT.

This clonotype showed up just a few times. V usage is TRBV7-2 and J usage is TRBJ2-7; D gene unclear. Trimming stripped 5 bases from V and 9 bases from J, with 11 bases between. The CDR3 is made up of 11 amino acids. Germline V gives CDR1 SGHTA, CDR2 FQGNSA. As DNA, the CDR3 is TGTGCCAGCAGCAAGGGCCTGGGGCAGTACTTC. Its translation: CASSKGLGQYF. Full variable domain (missing parts from reference TRBV7-2 and TRBJ2-7): GAGVSQSPSNKVTEKGKDVELRCDPISGHTALYWYRQSLGQGLEFLIYFQGNSAPDKSGLPSDRFSAERTGGSVSTLTIQRTQQEDSAVYLCASSKGLGQYFGPGTRLTVT.

The chain recombines TRBV13 with TRBJ2-5; D is possibly TRBD2 (5 bases). The V and J ends lost 4 bases and 5 bases respectively, with 11 bases between them. The CDR3 length is 13 residues. CDR1 and CDR2 (germline): PRHDT, FYEKMQ (reference sequence). The CDR3 protein is CASSSRGRETQYF. CDR3 DNA sequence: TGTGCCAGCAGCTCCCGGGGTAGGGAGACCCAGTACTTC.

This clonotype has at least ten counts. The J gene is TRBJ1-6, the V gene TRBV11-2; D is perhaps TRBD1 (5 bases). Germline V gives CDR1 SGHAT, CDR2 FQNNGV. This CDR3 has 15 amino acids. V was pared by 2 bases and J by 8 bases, with 13 bases between. DNA for the CDR3: TGTGCCAGCAGCTTAAACACAGGTTCCTATTCACCCCTCCACTTT. Amino acid sequence: CASSLNTGSYSPLHF.

This rearrangement joins TRBV7-2 to TRBJ1-2; possible D gene TRBD1, 6 bases. The V gene lost 11 bases and the J gene lost 8 bases, with 15 bases spanning the gap. CDR1 and CDR2 from the germline V gene are SGHTA and FQGNSA. The CDR3 is 11 amino acids. The CDR3 DNA reads as TGTGCCGCAGGGGCATTGGGAGGCTACACCTTC. Encoded protein: CAAGALGGYTF.

This clonotype appeared a few times. CDR3 in amino acids: CASSLEERGGLWDNEQFF. Here the CDR3 DNA reads TGCGCCAGCAGCTTGGAAGAGCGGGGGGGCCTCTGGGACAATGAGCAGTTCTTC. The chain couples TRBV5-1 to TRBJ2-1; TRBD2 matches 10 bases. CDR1 and CDR2 (germline): SGHRS, YFSETQ. This CDR3 is 18 amino acids long. With V trimmed by 0 bases and J by 5 bases, 11 bases remained unmatched.

This clonotype was counted at least ten times. The chain joins TRBV6-1 to TRBJ2-3; TRBD2 matches 7 bases. The V and J ends lost 10 bases and 4 bases, in that order; junction bases with no gene match: 8. The germline V gene has CDR1 MNHNS and CDR2 SASEGT. The CDR3 is 13 residues long. The CDR3 loop reads CATRGVLADTQYF. DNA of the CDR3: TGTGCCACTCGGGGGGTTCTCGCAGATACGCAGTATTTT.

In this sample, this clonotype turned up a few times. The chain joins TRBV20-1 to TRBJ1-1; a weak D match, TRBD1 (5 bases). Germline lookup yields CDR1 DFQATT and CDR2 SNEGSKA (reference sequence). V lost 3 bases and J 4 bases, leaving 18 bases between the germline ends. CDR3 length: 15 residues. The CDR3 loop reads CSARGSGRSSTEAFF. CDR3 sequence (DNA): TGCAGTGCTAGGGGATCGGGACGGTCGAGCACTGAAGCTTTCTTT.

This clonotype was picked up a small number of times. The genes are TRBV11-2 and TRBJ2-7; 11 bases agree with TRBD2. In germline, CDR1 is SGHAT, CDR2 FQNNGV. The CDR3 sequence is 15 residues long. V shed 1 base, J shed 6 bases, and the junction held 5 bases outside the gene matches. CDR3 sequence: CASSLAGLAGGEQYF. The DNA for the CDR3 is TGTGCCAGCAGCTTAGCGGGGCTAGCGGGAGGCGAGCAGTACTTC.

This clonotype has just a few counts. This may come from a read error, since a much larger clone is one base off. This chain links TRBV27 with TRBJ2-2, with 8 bases that match TRBD2. The CDR3 loop spans 16 amino acids. From germline, CDR1 is MNHEY and CDR2 SMNVEV (reference sequence). The CDR3 DNA sequence: TGTGCCAGCAGTTTATGGTCGGGAGGGAACACCGGGGAGCTGTGTTTT. It yields the protein CASSLWSGGNTGELCF.

Here the CDR3 reads CASSQGTGTSGSETQYF. The CDR3 DNA sequence: TGTGCCAGCAGCCAAGGAACCGGGACTAGCGGGAGTGAGACCCAGTACTTC. The chain recombines TRBV4-2 with TRBJ2-5, with 14 nucleotides matching TRBD2. The CDR3 loop spans 17 amino acids. V shed 1 base and J 5 bases; nucleotides not matched to a gene: 6. Germline-derived CDR1 and CDR2 are LGHNA and YNFKEQ.

V usage is TRBV12-3 or TRBV12-4 and J usage is TRBJ2-7, with D tentatively TRBD1 (6 bases). The ends were cut back, 4 bases at V and 5 bases at J, with 18 bases in the middle. CDR3 size: 15 residues. The CDR3 sequence is CASSSRTGKGDEQYF. In DNA, the CDR3 is TGTGCCAGCAGTTCCCGAACAGGGAAGGGGGACGAGCAGTACTTC.

The chain couples TRBV7-8 to TRBJ1-5; the match to TRBD1 covers 10 bases. The V gene's germline CDR1 is SGHVS and CDR2 FQNEAQ. This CDR3 region has 15 residues. J lost 4 bases, V lost 5 bases, and 5 bases had no gene match. This chain's CDR3 is CASSGDRGGNQPQHF. DNA of the CDR3: TGTGCCAGCAGCGGGGACAGGGGAGGGAATCAGCCCCAGCATTTT.

This clonotype was detected a few times. V and J are TRBV6-2 or TRBV6-3 and TRBJ2-7, with TRBD2 matching over 14 bases. The CDR3 covers 15 residues. Losses at the gene ends were 5 bases for V and 7 bases for J; bases not matched to a gene: 7. CDR1 is MNHEY and CDR2 is SVGEGT in the germline V gene. For the CDR3, the DNA is TGTGCCAGCAGTAAGGGACTAGCGGGAGTTGGGGAGCAGTACTTC. Protein sequence: CASSKGLAGVGEQYF.

This clonotype was seen a handful of times. V gene TRBV14 combines with J gene TRBJ2-1; tentative D call: TRBD1 (5 bases). This CDR3 spans 16 amino acids. Germline V gene lookup returns CDR1 SGHDN and CDR2 FVKESK. V was cut by 0 bases and J by 0 bases, with 9 bases left in between. The CDR3 sequence: CASSQDTRVSYNEQFF. In nucleotides, the CDR3 is TGTGCCAGCAGCCAAGATACCAGGGTCTCCTACAATGAGCAGTTCTTC.